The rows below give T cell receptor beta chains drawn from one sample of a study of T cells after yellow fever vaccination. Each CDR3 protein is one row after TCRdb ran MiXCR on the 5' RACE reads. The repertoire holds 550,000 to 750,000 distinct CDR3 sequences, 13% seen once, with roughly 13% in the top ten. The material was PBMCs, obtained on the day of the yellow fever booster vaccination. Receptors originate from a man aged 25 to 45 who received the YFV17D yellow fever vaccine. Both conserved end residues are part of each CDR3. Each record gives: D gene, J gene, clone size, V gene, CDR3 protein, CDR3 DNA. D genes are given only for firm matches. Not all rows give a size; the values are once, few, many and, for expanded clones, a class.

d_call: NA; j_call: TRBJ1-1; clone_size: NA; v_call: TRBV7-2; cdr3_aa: CASSLDNTEAFF; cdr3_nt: TGTGCCAGCAGCTTAGACAACACTGAAGCTTTCTTT
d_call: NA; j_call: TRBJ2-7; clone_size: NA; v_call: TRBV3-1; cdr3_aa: CASSKQGSGYEQYF; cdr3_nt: TGTGCCAGCAGCAAACAGGGATCGGGCTACGAGCAGTACTTC
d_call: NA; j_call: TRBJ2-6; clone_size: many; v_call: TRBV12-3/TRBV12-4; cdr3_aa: CASRPGTGANVLTF; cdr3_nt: TGTGCCAGCAGGCCTGGGACAGGGGCCAACGTCCTGACTTTC
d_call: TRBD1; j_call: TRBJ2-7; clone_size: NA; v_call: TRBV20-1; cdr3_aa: CSAPRDRASYEQYF; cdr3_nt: TGCAGTGCCCCCCGAGACAGGGCGTCATACGAGCAGTACTTC
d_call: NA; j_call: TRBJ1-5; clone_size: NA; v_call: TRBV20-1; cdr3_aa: CSARELGPSQPQHF; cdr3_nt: TGCAGTGCTAGAGAGTTAGGTCCCAGTCAGCCCCAGCATTTT
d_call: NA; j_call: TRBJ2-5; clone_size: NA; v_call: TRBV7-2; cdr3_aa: CASGQGGQETQYF; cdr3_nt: TGTGCCAGCGGTCAGGGGGGTCAAGAGACCCAGTACTTC
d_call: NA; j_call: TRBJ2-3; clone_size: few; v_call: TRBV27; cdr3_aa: CASSKGPGSTDTQYF; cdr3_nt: TGTGCCAGCAGCAAAGGTCCGGGGAGTACAGATACGCAGTATTTT
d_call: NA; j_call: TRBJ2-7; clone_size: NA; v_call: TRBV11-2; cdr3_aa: CASSPNTWNSYEQYF; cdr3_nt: TGTGCCAGCAGCCCCAACACCTGGAACTCCTACGAGCAGTACTTC
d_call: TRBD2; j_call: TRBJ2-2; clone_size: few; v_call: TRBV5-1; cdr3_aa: CASNPSGTTGELFF; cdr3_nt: TGCGCCAGCAACCCTAGCGGTACCACCGGGGAGCTGTTTTTT
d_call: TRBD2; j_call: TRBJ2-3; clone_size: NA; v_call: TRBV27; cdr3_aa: CASRLAGVSDTQYF; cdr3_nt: TGTGCCAGCAGGCTAGCGGGAGTGTCAGATACGCAGTATTTT
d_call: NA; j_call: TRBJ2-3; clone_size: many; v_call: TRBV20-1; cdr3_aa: CSARDGATSTDTQYF; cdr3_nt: TGCAGTGCTAGAGATGGGGCAACTAGCACAGATACGCAGTATTTT
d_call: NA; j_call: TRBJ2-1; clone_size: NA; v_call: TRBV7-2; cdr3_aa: CASSWRSEQFF; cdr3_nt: TGTGCCAGCAGCTGGCGTAGTGAGCAGTTCTTC
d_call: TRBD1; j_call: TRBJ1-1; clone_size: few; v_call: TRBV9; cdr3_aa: CASSVDGQVNTEAFF; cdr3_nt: TGTGCCAGCAGCGTAGACGGACAGGTGAACACTGAAGCTTTCTTT
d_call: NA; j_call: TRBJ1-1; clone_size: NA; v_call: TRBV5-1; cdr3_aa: CASSLGPGAEEAFF; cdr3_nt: TGCGCCAGCAGCTTGGGCCCCGGGGCCGAAGAAGCTTTCTTT
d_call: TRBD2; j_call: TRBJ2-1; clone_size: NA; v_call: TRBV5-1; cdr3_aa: CASSRASSGREREVFF; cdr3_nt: TGCGCCAGCAGCCGTGCCTCTAGCGGGCGGGAAAGGGAGGTGTTCTTC
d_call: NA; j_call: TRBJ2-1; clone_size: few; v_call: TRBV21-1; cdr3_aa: CASSRGRGAHEQFF; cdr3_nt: TGTGCCAGCAGCAGAGGTCGGGGAGCCCATGAGCAGTTCTTC
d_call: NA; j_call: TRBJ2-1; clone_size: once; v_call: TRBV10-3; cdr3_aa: CAISVSGTGEQFF; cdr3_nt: TGTGCCATCAGTGTCTCCGGGACTGGAGAGCAGTTCTTC
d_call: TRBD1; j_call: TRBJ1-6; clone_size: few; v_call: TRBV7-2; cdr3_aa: CASSSRQGPNSPLHF; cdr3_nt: TGTGCCAGCAGCTCCAGACAGGGACCAAATTCACCCCTCCACTTT
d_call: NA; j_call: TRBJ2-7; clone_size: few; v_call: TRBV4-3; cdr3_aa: CASSQDLSAYEQYF; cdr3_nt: TGCGCCAGCAGCCAAGATCTATCGGCCTACGAGCAGTACTTC
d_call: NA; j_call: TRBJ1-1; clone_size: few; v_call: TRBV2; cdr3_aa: CASRTDLQAFF; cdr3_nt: TGTGCCAGCCGAACAGATCTACAAGCTTTCTTT
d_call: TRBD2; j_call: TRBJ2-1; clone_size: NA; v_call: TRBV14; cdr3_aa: CASSQPLAGSMDEQFF; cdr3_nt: TGTGCCAGCAGCCAGCCGCTAGCGGGAAGTATGGATGAGCAGTTCTTC
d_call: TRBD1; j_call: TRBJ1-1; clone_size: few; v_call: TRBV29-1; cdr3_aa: CSAADREAFF; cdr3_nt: TGCAGCGCCGCTGACAGGGAGGCTTTCTTT
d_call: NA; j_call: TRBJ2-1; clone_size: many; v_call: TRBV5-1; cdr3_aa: CASSPGPLIGEQFF; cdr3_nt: TGCGCCAGCAGCCCGGGACCTCTAATCGGTGAGCAGTTCTTC
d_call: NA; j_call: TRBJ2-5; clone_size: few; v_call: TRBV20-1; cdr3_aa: CSASELETQYF; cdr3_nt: TGCAGTGCTAGTGAGCTAGAGACCCAGTACTTC
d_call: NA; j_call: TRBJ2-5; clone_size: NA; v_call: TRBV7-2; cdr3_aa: CASSLAGTETQYF; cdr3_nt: TGTGCCAGCAGCTTAGCGGGGACGGAGACCCAGTACTTC
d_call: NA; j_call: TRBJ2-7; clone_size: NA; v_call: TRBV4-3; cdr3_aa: CASSQVVTVYEQYF; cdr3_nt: TGCGCCAGCAGCCAAGTAGTAACAGTCTACGAGCAGTACTTC
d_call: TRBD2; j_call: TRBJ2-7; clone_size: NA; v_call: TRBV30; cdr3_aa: CAWMSGGRGYEQYF; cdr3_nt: TGTGCCTGGATGAGTGGGGGGAGGGGCTACGAGCAGTACTTC
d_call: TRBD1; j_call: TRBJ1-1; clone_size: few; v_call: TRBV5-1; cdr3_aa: CASSNGQGKGTEAFF; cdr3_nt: TGCGCCAGCAGCAATGGACAGGGAAAAGGCACTGAAGCTTTCTTT
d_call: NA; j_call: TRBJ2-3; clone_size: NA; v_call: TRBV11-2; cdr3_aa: CASRPTLMAEDTQYF; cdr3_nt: TGTGCCAGCAGACCTACTTTGATGGCTGAAGATACGCAGTATTTT
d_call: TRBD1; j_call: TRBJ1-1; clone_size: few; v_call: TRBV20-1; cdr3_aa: CSAWTGRNTEAFF; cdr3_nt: TGCAGTGCTTGGACAGGGAGGAACACTGAAGCTTTCTTT
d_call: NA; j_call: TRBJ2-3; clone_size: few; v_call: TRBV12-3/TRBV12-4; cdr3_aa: CASSYGRRTDTQYF; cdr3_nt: TGTGCCAGCAGTTACGGGAGAAGGACAGATACGCAGTATTTT
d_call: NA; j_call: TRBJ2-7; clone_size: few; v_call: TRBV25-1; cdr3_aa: CASSKNRDSYEQYF; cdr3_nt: TGTGCCAGCAGCAAAAACCGAGATTCCTACGAGCAGTACTTC
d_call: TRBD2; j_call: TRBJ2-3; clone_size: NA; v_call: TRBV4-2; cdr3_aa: CASSQEVLAGTTDTQYF; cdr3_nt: TGTGCCAGCAGCCAAGAGGTACTAGCGGGAACGACAGATACGCAGTATTTT
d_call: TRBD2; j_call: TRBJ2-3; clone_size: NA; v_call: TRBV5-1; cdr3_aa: CASSLGDYEDTQYF; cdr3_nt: TGCGCCAGCAGCTTGGGGGACTACGAGGATACGCAGTATTTT
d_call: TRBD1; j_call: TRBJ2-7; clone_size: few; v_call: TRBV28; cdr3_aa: CASNRQGGTYEQYF; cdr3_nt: TGTGCCAGCAATCGACAGGGGGGAACCTACGAGCAGTACTTC
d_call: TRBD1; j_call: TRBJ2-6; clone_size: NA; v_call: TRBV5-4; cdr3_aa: CASSLAGTGGWYGANVLTF; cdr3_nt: TGTGCCAGCAGCTTGGCAGGGACAGGGGGCTGGTATGGGGCCAACGTCCTGACTTTC
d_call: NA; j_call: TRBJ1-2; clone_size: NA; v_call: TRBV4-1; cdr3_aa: CASSQDPPPAAYYTF; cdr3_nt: TGCGCCAGCAGCCAAGATCCCCCCCCGGCAGCCTACTACACCTTC
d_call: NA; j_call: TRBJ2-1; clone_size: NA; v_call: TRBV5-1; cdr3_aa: CASSPEDGRVAQFF; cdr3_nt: TGCGCCAGCAGCCCCGAGGACGGAAGAGTCGCGCAGTTCTTC
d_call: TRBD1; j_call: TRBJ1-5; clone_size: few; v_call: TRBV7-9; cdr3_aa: CASSPTGFQPQHF; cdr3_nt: TGTGCCAGCAGCCCGACAGGGTTTCAGCCCCAGCATTTT
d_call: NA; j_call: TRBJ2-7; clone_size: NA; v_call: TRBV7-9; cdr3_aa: CASSSTRLPYEQYF; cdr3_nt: TGTGCCAGCAGCTCGACTAGACTCCCCTACGAGCAGTACTTC
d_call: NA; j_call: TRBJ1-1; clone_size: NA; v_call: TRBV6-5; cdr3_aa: CASSYSKGWKLNTEAFF; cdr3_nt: TGTGCCAGCAGTTACTCGAAGGGGTGGAAACTGAACACTGAAGCTTTCTTT
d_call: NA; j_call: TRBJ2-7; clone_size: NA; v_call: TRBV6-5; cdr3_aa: CASSYVGGGSYEQYF; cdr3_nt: TGTGCCAGCAGTTACGTGGGAGGGGGCTCCTACGAGCAGTACTTC
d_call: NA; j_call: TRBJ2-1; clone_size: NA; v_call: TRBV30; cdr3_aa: CAWKKTLGSNEQFF; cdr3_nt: TGTGCCTGGAAAAAGACCCTGGGGTCCAATGAGCAGTTCTTC
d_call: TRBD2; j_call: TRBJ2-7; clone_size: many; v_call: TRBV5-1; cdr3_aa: CASSFGGNYEQYF; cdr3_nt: TGCGCCAGCAGCTTCGGGGGGAACTACGAGCAGTACTTC
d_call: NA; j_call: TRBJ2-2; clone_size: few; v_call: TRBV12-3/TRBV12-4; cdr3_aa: CASSLGLAGLTGELFF; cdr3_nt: TGTGCCAGCAGTTTAGGGCTGGCGGGACTCACCGGGGAGCTGTTTTTT
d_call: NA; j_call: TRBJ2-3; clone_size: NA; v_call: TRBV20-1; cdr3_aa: CSAKRGEVGADTQYF; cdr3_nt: TGCAGTGCTAAGCGCGGGGAGGTTGGGGCAGATACGCAGTATTTT
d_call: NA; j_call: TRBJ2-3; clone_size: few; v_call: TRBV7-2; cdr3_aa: CASSLAETTDTQYF; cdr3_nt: TGTGCCAGCAGCTTAGCAGAGACAACAGATACGCAGTATTTT
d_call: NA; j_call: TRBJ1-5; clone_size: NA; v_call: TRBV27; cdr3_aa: CASSLQGQPQHF; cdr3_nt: TGTGCCAGCAGTTTACAGGGACAGCCCCAGCATTTT
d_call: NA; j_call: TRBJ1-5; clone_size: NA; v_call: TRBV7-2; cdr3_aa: CASSRDRLSQPQHF; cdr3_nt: TGTGCCAGCAGCCGGGACCGTCTGAGTCAGCCCCAGCATTTT
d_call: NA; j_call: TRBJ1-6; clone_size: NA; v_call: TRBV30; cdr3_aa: CAWSRGTFSYNSPLHF; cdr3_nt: TGTGCCTGGAGTCGGGGGACTTTCTCCTATAATTCACCCCTCCACTTT
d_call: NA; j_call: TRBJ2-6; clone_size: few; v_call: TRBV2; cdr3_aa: CASRADSGANVLTF; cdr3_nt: TGTGCCAGCAGGGCAGACTCTGGGGCCAACGTCCTGACTTTC
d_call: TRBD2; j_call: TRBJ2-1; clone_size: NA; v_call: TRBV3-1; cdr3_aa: CASSPAGDMNEQFF; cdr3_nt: TGTGCCAGCAGCCCAGCGGGAGATATGAATGAGCAGTTCTTC
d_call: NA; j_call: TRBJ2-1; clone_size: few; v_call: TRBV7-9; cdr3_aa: CAAARGSSYNEQFF; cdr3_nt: TGTGCCGCTGCTCGGGGGAGCTCCTACAATGAGCAGTTCTTC
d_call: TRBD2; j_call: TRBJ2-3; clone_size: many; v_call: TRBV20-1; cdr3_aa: CSATVGGGITDTQYF; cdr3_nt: TGCAGTGCCACAGTCGGGGGAGGGATCACAGATACGCAGTATTTT